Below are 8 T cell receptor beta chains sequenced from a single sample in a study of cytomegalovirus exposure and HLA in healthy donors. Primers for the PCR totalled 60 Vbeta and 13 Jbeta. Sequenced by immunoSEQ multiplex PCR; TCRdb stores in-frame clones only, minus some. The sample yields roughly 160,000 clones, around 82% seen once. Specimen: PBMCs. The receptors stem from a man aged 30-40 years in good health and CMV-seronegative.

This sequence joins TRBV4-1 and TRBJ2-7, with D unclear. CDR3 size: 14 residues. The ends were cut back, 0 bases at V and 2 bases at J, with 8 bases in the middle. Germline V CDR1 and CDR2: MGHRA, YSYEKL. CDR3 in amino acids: CASSQDGQTYEQYF. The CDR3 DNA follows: TGCGCCAGCAGCCAAGATGGGCAGACCTACGAGCAGTACTTC.

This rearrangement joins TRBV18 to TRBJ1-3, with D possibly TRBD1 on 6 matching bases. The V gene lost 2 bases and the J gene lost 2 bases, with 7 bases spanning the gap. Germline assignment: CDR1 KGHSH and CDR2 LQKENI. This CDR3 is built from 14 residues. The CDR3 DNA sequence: TGTGCCAGCTCACCAACAGGGACTGGAAACACCATATATTTT. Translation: CASSPTGTGNTIYF.

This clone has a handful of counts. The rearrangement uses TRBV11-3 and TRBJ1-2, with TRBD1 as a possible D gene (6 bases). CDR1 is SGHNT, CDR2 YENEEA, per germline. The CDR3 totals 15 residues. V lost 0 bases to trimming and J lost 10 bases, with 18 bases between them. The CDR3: CASSLEGRGHGVYTF. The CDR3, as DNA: TGTGCCAGCAGCTTAGAGGGCCGGGGACATGGTGTCTACACCTTC.

The CDR3 is CASSLALAGVYNEQFF. The CDR3, as DNA: TGTGCCAGCAGCTTAGCGCTAGCGGGGGTCTACAATGAGCAGTTCTTC. This chain connects TRBV7-9 to TRBJ2-1; 10 nucleotides agree with TRBD2. The CDR3 covers 16 residues. Per the germline V gene, CDR1 is SEHNR and CDR2 is FQNEAQ (reference sequence). Trimming removed 0 bases from V and 3 bases from J; junction bases left unmatched: 2.

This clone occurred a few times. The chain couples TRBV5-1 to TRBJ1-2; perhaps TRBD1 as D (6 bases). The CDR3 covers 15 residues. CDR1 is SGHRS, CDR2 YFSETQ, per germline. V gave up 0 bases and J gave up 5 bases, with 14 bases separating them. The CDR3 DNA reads TGCGCCAGCAGCTTGGGTGACAGGTTCCAGTATGGCTACACCTTC. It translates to CASSLGDRFQYGYTF.

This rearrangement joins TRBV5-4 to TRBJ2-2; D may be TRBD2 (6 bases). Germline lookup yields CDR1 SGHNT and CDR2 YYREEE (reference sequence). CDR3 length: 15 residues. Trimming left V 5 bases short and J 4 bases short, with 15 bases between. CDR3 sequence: CASSYPSAGTGELFF. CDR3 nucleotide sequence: TGTGCCAGCAGTTACCCTAGCGCGGGCACCGGGGAGCTGTTTTTT.

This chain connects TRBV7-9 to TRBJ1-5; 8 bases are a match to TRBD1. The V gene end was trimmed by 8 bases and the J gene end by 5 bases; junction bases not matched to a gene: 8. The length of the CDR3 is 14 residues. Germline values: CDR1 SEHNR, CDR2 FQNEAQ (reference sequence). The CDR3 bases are TGTGCCAGCGGCCGGACAGGGTGGGATCAGCCCCAGCATTTT. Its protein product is CASGRTGWDQPQHF.

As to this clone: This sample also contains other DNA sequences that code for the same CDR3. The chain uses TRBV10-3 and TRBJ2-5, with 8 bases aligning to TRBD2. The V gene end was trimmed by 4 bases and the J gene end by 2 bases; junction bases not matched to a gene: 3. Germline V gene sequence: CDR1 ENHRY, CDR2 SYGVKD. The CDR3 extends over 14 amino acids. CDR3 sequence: CAISAGGPQETQYF. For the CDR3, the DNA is TGTGCCATCAGTGCGGGGGGGCCTCAAGAGACCCAGTACTTC.